Each of the 8 T cell receptor beta chains below was sequenced from the same sample in a study of metastatic and nonmetastatic thyroid tumors. TCRdb reprocessed the PCR reads using MiXCR. The profile covers some 34,000 clones, with 15% to 20% appearing a single time and approximately 4.8% taken by the ten largest. Before thyroid surgery, none of the patients had received any treatment. The sample consisted of blood. All receptors come from a female donor with papillary thyroid cancer or a benign thyroid nodule (not recorded which). Some clones in this sample may be carry-over from other donors' samples.

This clone was picked up many times. The junction departs from germline at one end; a sequencing error may be responsible. The chain recombines TRBV10-2 with TRBJ2-7, with D hard to call. Germline lookup yields CDR1 WSHSY and CDR2 SAAADI. The CDR3 consists of 13 residues. This chain's CDR3 is CASRGVTSYEQHF. The CDR3 bases are TGCGCCAGCCGCGGCGTTACCTCCTACGAGCAGCACTTC.

This chain uses TRBV20-1 with TRBJ2-7; tentative D call: TRBD1 (5 bases). The germline V gene has CDR1 DFQATT and CDR2 SNEGSKA (reference sequence). Trimming left V 0 bases short and J 2 bases short, with 11 bases between. The CDR3 spans 14 residues. CDR3 DNA sequence: TGCAGTGCTAGAGATCTCGGCAGGGCCTACGAGCAGTACTTC. Protein: CSARDLGRAYEQYF.

The sample holds many counts of this clone. The genes are TRBV20-1 and TRBJ2-7; 8 bases align to TRBD2. Germline loops: CDR1 DFQATT, CDR2 SNEGSKA (reference sequence). The CDR3 runs 14 residues. Unmatched junction bases numbered 7, after V lost 4 bases and J lost 2 bases. The CDR3 protein is CSAKRLAFPYEQYF. The DNA of the CDR3 is TGCAGTGCTAAGAGACTAGCGTTTCCCTACGAGCAGTACTTC.

There are a few counts of this clone. Sequence at one end of the junction differs from germline and may be a read error. This rearrangement joins TRBV28 to TRBJ1-4, with D unclear. The V gene's germline CDR1 is MDHEN and CDR2 SYDVKM. The CDR3 runs 14 residues. The CDR3 protein is CASSQDPGHEKLFF. As DNA, the CDR3 is TGCGCCAGCAGTCAGGATCCTGGACATGAAAAACTGTTTTTT.

The chain joins TRBV20-1 to TRBJ1-6; D remains unclear. The CDR3 is 15 residues long. Germline V gene sequence: CDR1 DFQATT, CDR2 SNEGSKA (reference sequence). Trimming left V 3 bases short and J 6 bases short, with 15 bases between. CDR3 loop: CSASFVGSCNSPLHF. The CDR3 DNA is TGCAGTGCTAGTTTTGTGGGAAGCTGTAATTCACCCCTCCACTTT.

This clone showed up just a few times. This chain links TRBV5-6 with TRBJ2-5; 12 bases line up with TRBD2. CDR3 length: 15 amino acids. CDR1 is SGHDT, CDR2 YYEEEE, per germline. Trimming cost V 3 bases and J 7 bases; bases outside gene matches: 7. The CDR3 region is CASSWGRTSGVTQYF. Written as DNA, the CDR3 is TGTGCCAGCAGCTGGGGACGGACTAGCGGGGTGACCCAGTACTTC.

In its sample, this clone was seen many times. The rearrangement uses TRBV11-3 and TRBJ2-3; the D gene is possibly TRBD2 (7 bases). CDR3 length: 16 amino acids. V shed 3 bases and J shed 1 base, with 14 bases lying between them. Germline assignment: CDR1 SGHNT and CDR2 YENEEA. The CDR3 DNA sequence: TGTGCCAGCAGCTTGGAGGGGGGGATCCGCACAGATACGCAGTATTTT. This encodes CASSLEGGIRTDTQYF.

Many counts were recorded for this clone. J is TRBJ2-2 and V is TRBV19; 10 bases line up with TRBD1. After removal of 3 bases from V and 6 bases from J, the junction contained 4 bases not matched to a gene. This CDR3 comprises 15 residues. Germline V gene lookup returns CDR1 LNHDA and CDR2 SQIVND (reference sequence). CDR3 DNA: TGTGCCAGTAGTATTAGGGGACAGGGGCCCGGGGAGCTGTTTTTT. Its protein is CASSIRGQGPGELFF. Drawing the rest from reference TRBV19 and TRBJ2-2, the complete variable domain is DGGITQSPKYLFRKEGQNVTLSCEQNLNHDAMYWYRQDPGQGLRLIYYSQIVNDFQKGDIAEGYSVSREKKESFPLTVTSAQKNPTAFYLCASSIRGQGPGELFFGEGSRLTVL.